This TCR beta chain was documented in a study of blood T cell repertoires in COVID-19. Study-level information: Samples of COVID-19 (acute and convalescent) were obtained from the United States, Italy and Spain. Sources were T cells, B-cell-depleted T cells, or PBMCs; the material itself was cDNA or gDNA.

As handled by the study authors: By means of reference gene primer amplification, nucleated cell counts were estimated. Method: immunoSEQ multiplex PCR; TCRdb's copy keeps in-frame clones and lacks some. V, J and clone size are taken as reported in that table, and D and trimming were inferred from the DNA itself. The sample lists tens of thousands of clones; 70% to 85% were seen once. Trimming shortened V by 4 bases and J by 6 bases, and 16 bases separated the two germline ends. Germline values: CDR1 LNHNV, CDR2 YYDKDF (reference sequence). CDR3 length: 14 amino acids. The chain is built from TRBV15 and TRBJ2-7; a weak D match, TRBD1 (6 bases). The TCR comes from a woman in her sixties or seventies with acute or convalescent COVID-19. Sequenced sample: peripheral blood. The CDR3 DNA sequence: TGTGCCACCAGCATGACCCGGGACAAAACCGAGCAGTACTTC. Translated, it gives CATSMTRDKTEQYF.